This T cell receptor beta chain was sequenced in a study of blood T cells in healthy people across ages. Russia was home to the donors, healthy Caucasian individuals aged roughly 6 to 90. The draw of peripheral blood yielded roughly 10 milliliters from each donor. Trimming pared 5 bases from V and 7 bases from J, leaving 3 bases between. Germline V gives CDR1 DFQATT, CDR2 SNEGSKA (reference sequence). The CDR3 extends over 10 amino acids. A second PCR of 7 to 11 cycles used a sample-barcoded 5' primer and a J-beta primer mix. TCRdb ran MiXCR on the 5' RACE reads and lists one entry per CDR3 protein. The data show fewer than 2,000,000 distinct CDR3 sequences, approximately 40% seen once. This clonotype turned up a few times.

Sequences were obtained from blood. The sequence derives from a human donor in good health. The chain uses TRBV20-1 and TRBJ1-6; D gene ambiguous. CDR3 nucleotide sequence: TGCAGTGCTGAAAATTCACCCCTCCACTTT. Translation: CSAENSPLHF.